This T cell receptor beta chain comes out of a study of identical twins. Donors were all healthy Caucasians. This clonotype was found many times. What it binds is unknown. A universal primer site arose from template switching, and cDNA bore unique molecular identifiers. MiXCR, run by TCRdb on the 5' RACE reads, gives a single entry per CDR3 protein. The table shows about 480,000 distinct CDR3 sequences, with approximately 15% occurring only once. The CDR3 sequence is 13 residues long. The V gene's germline CDR1 is SGHTA and CDR2 FQGNSA. V dropped 6 bases and J dropped 5; count of bases not matched to a gene: 4. Regarding the study as a whole: The degree of excess twin sharing was weaker in beta out-of-frame sequences.

The data also belong to a second study, concerning yellow fever vaccine responses in identical twins. As that report states: Twins reportedly had a vaccine T cell response that seemed partly convergent, partly personalized.

The TCR sequence derives from a woman aged 18-30 years in good health. The sequencing input was CD4+ T cells sorted from blood. The chain employs TRBV7-2 and TRBJ2-4, with 7 bases lining up with TRBD2. The CDR3 nucleotides are TGTGCCAGCAGGTCGGCGGGGGAAAACATTCAGTACTTC. Its protein is CASRSAGENIQYF.